The rows below give T cell receptor beta chains drawn from one sample of a study of human T cells and chemical hapten exposure. In TCRdb, the RACE reads were re-called with MiXCR into one record per CDR3 protein. The repertoire holds tens of thousands of distinct CDR3 sequences, with approximately 8.6% as singletons. Specimen: whole blood, collected in connection with sensitization to the hapten diphenylcyclopropenone (DPC). These receptors all stem from a woman between 35 and 50 years old with alopecia areata. Some clones in this sample may be carry-over from other donors' samples. The conserved cysteine and the conserved F or W are not part of the CDR3 here.

TRBV12-3/TRBV12-4	TRBJ1-1	ASSLAVYTEAF
TRBV5-1	TRBJ1-5	ASSFDPGIQPQH
TRBV11-2	TRBJ1-1	ASKMNTEAF
TRBV29-1	TRBJ2-1	SGQQELYNEQF
TRBV20-1	TRBJ2-7	SAREVETGRTEQY
TRBV12-3/TRBV12-4	TRBJ2-3	ASSLLAGNPDTQY
TRBV13	TRBJ2-5	ASSSTEQETQY
TRBV5-6	TRBJ2-3	ASSSPGARGTQY
TRBV3-1	TRBJ2-7	ASSGRSGYEQY
TRBV6-5	TRBJ1-1	ASSYRADGNTEAF
TRBV7-2	TRBJ1-1	ASSPTGLGEAF
TRBV30	TRBJ2-1	AWSIEAITEQF
TRBV6-5	TRBJ2-5	ASSSLRGGQETQY
TRBV5-1	TRBJ2-2	ASSLYLTGELF
TRBV2	TRBJ2-7	ASSVGTGNQYEQY
TRBV29-1	TRBJ2-1	SVITGSYNEQF
TRBV20-1	TRBJ1-1	SAFVDTEAF
TRBV12-3/TRBV12-4	TRBJ2-3	ASSATPGLAASVLTDTQY
TRBV11-2	TRBJ1-1	ASRFSQGAIRTAF
TRBV19	TRBJ2-5	ASSIAGAGTETQY
TRBV6-4	TRBJ2-7	VSSDSNRGYEQY
TRBV30	TRBJ1-3	AEPGGSGNTIY
TRBV3-1	TRBJ1-6	ASSQDGSSYSPLH
TRBV7-2	TRBJ2-1	ASTPPSRGNNEQF
TRBV6-1	TRBJ2-7	ASSESPSYEQY
TRBV5-6	TRBJ1-2	ASSFGDGYT
TRBV4-1	TRBJ2-5	ASSQEVTARTQY
TRBV29-1	TRBJ1-6	SARDSSSLH
TRBV5-1	TRBJ2-6	ASSPIKGVTGANVLT
TRBV9	TRBJ1-5	ASSAGGPNQPQH
TRBV3-1	TRBJ2-7	ASSQDLYEQY
TRBV6-1	TRBJ2-5	ASSEWGSQETQY
TRBV9	TRBJ2-1	ASSLAGTGGLVEQF
TRBV5-1	TRBJ2-2	ASGPQGSTGELF
TRBV4-3	TRBJ2-1	ASSQDAGTNYNEQF
TRBV6-2/TRBV6-3	TRBJ2-7	ASTDRRAYEQY
TRBV3-1	TRBJ2-7	ASGRRGAYEQY
TRBV6-2/TRBV6-3	TRBJ2-1	ASSWGDPYNEQF
TRBV4-1	TRBJ2-7	ASSQALAGRSSYEQY
TRBV3-1	TRBJ1-4	ASSQNAANEKLF
TRBV3-1	TRBJ2-2	ASSQGQGLNTGELF
TRBV7-9	TRBJ2-3	ASSPYYQGGRNTQY
TRBV19	TRBJ1-2	ASSMGGNPIRYT
TRBV7-2	TRBJ2-3	ASSFLASGGRADTQY
TRBV28	TRBJ2-2	ASRATGAGELF
TRBV20-1	TRBJ2-1	SARPGTSGGGPYNEQF
TRBV20-1	TRBJ2-6	SAREGLAESGANVLT
TRBV5-1	TRBJ2-1	ASARNRPTSYNEQF
TRBV7-8	TRBJ1-1	ASSLLYTGMNTEAF
TRBV7-2	TRBJ1-1	ASRIDGKGEAF
TRBV2	TRBJ2-7	ASSAGYEQY
TRBV5-1	TRBJ1-1	ASSPGLMNTEAF
TRBV7-2	TRBJ1-6	ASSLLGSWNSPLH
TRBV7-9	TRBJ2-3	ASSLVLDLTDTQY
TRBV4-1	TRBJ2-3	ASSQVPGLADTDTQY
TRBV6-1	TRBJ1-5	ASSGDRASNQPQH
TRBV5-6	TRBJ1-5	ASSYQGAHQPQH
TRBV13	TRBJ2-3	ASSFRGTGRPKGSTDTQY
TRBV20-1	TRBJ2-1	SAGFAGGPFTYNEQF